This T cell receptor (beta chain) appears in the sequencing data of a study of human T cells and chemical hapten exposure. Findings of the study overall: Alopecia affected the donors, so their immune response may differ from healthy people's.

Germline assignment: CDR1 MDHEN and CDR2 SYDVKM. Trimming took 6 bases from V and 2 from J, leaving 16 bases between them. The CDR3 covers 15 residues. One entry per CDR3 protein results from TCRdb running MiXCR on the RACE reads. The sample lists tens of thousands of distinct CDR3 sequences; 10% to 15% were seen once. This clonotype showed up many times. Antigen: not known. The time point is: pre-sensitization, week 0. The treatment denotes: therapeutic diphenylcyclopropenone sensitization with weekly scalp DPC. Extraction of total RNA was performed on unfractionated whole blood. The sequence was obtained from a middle-aged woman with alopecia areata. Some clones in this sample may be carry-over from other donors' samples. Sequenced here: whole blood, sampled in connection with sensitization to the hapten diphenylcyclopropenone (DPC). This chain links TRBV28 with TRBJ2-5; tentative D call: TRBD1 (6 bases). The CDR3 loop reads CASRQGRVFQETQYF. For the CDR3, the DNA is TGTGCCAGCAGACAGGGACGGGTGTTTCAAGAGACCCAGTACTTC. Combining the CDR3 with reference TRBV28 and TRBJ2-5 gives the whole variable domain DVKVTQSSRYLVKRTGEKVFLECVQDMDHENMFWYRQDPGLGLRLIYFSYDVKMKEKGDIPEGYSVSREKKERFSLILESASTNQTSMYLCASRQGRVFQETQYFGPGTRLLVL.